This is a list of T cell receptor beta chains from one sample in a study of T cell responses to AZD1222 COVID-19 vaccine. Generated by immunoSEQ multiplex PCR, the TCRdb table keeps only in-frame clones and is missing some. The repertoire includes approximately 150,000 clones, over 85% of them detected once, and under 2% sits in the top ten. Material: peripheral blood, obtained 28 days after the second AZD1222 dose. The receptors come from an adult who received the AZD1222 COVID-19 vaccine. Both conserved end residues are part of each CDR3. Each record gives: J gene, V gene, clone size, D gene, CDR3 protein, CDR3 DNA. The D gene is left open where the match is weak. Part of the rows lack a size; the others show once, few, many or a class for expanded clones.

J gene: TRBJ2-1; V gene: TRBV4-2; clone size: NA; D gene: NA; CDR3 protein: CASSQEEWTLIEQFF; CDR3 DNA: TGTGCCAGCAGCCAAGAGGAGTGGACCCTCATTGAGCAGTTCTTC
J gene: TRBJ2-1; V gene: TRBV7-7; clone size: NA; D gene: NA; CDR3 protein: CASSLTGSSYNEQFF; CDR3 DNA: TGTGCTAGCAGCTTAACTGGGAGCTCCTACAATGAGCAGTTCTTC
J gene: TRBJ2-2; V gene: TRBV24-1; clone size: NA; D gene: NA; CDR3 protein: CATSDLQAAGELFF; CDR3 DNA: TGTGCCACCAGTGATTTGCAAGCTGCCGGGGAGCTGTTTTTT
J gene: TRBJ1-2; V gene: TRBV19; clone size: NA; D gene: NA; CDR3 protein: CASSTGPSKYGYTF; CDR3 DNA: TGTGCCAGTAGTACCGGGCCCTCTAAGTATGGCTACACCTTC
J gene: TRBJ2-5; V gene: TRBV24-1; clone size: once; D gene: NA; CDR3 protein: CATSDSVSYQETQYF; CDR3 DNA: TGTGCCACCAGTGACTCAGTATCGTACCAAGAGACCCAGTACTTC
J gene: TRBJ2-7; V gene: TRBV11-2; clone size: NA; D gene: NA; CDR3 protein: CASSLGRGSYEQYF; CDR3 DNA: TGTGCCAGCAGCTTAGGGCGGGGATCCTACGAGCAGTACTTC
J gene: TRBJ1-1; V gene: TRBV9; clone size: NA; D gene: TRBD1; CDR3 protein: CASSVDSGQGGTEAFF; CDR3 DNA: TGTGCCAGCAGCGTAGATTCCGGACAGGGGGGAACTGAAGCTTTCTTT
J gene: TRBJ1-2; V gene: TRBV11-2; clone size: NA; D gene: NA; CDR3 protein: CASTRGENYGYTF; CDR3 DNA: TGTGCCAGCACCCGAGGGGAAAACTATGGCTACACCTTC
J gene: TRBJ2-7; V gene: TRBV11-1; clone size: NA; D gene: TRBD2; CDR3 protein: CASSPQGLAGSWQYF; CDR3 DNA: TGTGCCAGCAGCCCCCAAGGACTAGCGGGAAGTTGGCAGTACTTC
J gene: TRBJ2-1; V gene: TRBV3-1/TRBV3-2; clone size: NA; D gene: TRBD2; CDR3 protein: CASSPTSGRAGEQFF; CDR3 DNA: TGTGCCAGCAGCCCCACTAGCGGGAGGGCGGGTGAGCAGTTCTTC
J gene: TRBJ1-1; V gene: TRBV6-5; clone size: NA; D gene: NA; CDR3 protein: CASSPDVGTEAFF; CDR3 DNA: TGTGCCAGCAGTCCTGACGTGGGCACTGAAGCTTTCTTT
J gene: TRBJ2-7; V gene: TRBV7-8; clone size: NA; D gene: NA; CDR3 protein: CASSQWGYEQYF; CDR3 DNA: TGTGCCAGCAGCCAATGGGGCTACGAGCAGTACTTC
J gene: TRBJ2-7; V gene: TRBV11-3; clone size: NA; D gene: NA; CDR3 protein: CASSPRANRGSYEQYF; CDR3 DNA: TGTGCCAGCAGCCCAAGGGCTAACAGAGGCTCCTACGAGCAGTACTTC
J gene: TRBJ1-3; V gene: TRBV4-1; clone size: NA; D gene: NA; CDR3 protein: CASIVVTPRSYSGNTIYF; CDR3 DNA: TGCGCCAGCATCGTCGTAACCCCCAGGTCCTACTCTGGAAACACCATATATTTT
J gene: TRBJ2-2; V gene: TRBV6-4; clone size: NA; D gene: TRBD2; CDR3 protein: CASIYTGLAGPNTGELFF; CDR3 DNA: TGTGCCAGCATCTACACTGGGCTAGCGGGCCCGAACACCGGGGAGCTGTTTTTT
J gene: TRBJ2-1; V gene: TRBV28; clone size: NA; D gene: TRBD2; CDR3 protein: CASSSPGLAGVDEQFF; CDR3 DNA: TGTGCCAGCAGTTCACCCGGACTAGCGGGAGTCGATGAGCAGTTCTTC
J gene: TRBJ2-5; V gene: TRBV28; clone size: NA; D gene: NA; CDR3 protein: CASLSGARVETQYF; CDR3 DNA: TGTGCCAGCCTATCAGGGGCCCGTGTAGAGACCCAGTACTTC
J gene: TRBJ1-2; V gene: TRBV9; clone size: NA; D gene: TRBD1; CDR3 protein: CASSTGQGMHGYTF; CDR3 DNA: TGTGCCAGCAGCACGGGACAGGGAATGCATGGCTACACCTTC
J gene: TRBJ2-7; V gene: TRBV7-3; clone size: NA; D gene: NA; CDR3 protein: CASSLTRQPAREQYF; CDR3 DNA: TGTGCCAGCAGCTTAACTAGACAGCCGGCGAGGGAGCAGTACTTC
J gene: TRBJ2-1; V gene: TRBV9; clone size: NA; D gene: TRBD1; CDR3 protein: CASGRDSQSEQFF; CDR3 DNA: TGTGCCAGCGGTCGGGACAGCCAGAGTGAGCAGTTCTTC
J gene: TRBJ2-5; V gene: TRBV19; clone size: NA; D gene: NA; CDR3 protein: CASSMGSDTKTQYF; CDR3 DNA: TGTGCCAGTAGTATGGGCAGCGACACGAAGACCCAGTACTTC
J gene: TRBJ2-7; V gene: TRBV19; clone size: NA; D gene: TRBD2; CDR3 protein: CASSIAGGIEQYF; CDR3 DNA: TGTGCCAGTAGTATAGCGGGAGGTATTGAGCAGTACTTC